Here is one T cell receptor (beta chain) with its context. Cohort 3 donors were reported recovered after two negative PCRs, clearance, or symptom resolution. Authors' processing steps: From reference gene primer amplification, estimates of nucleated cell counts were derived. Measured with immunoSEQ multiplex PCR; TCRdb has only the in-frame clones, and not every one. V, J and clone size are taken as reported in that table, and D and trimming were inferred from the DNA itself. The repertoire includes 160,000 or so clones, 80% of them detected once, and 6% sits in the top ten. These data are taken from a study of blood T cell repertoires in COVID-19. Turning to the study itself: Samples taken during acute and convalescent COVID-19 were collected in the United States, Italy and Spain. The cDNA or gDNA used as material had been derived from T cells, B-cell-depleted T cells, or PBMCs.

CDR1 SNHLY and CDR2 FYNNEI come from the germline V gene. V shed 10 bases, J shed 8 bases, and the junction held 8 bases outside the gene matches. This CDR3 is built from 13 residues. The sequence came from a man aged 35-49 years who had recovered from COVID-19. Sequencing was performed on PBMCs or T cells enriched from blood (not recorded which). The V gene is TRBV2, the J gene TRBJ1-4; 9 bases are a match to TRBD1. The CDR3 region has the DNA TGTGCCACGGGGGGGACAGGGACAGAAAAACTGTTTTTT. Translating it yields CATGGTGTEKLFF.